Sequencing of this T cell receptor beta chain was carried out in a study of blood T cell repertoires in COVID-19. Whole-study context: The analysed material was cDNA or gDNA that came from T cells, B-cell-depleted T cells, or PBMCs.

The germline CDR1 and CDR2 sequences are SNHLY and FYNNEI. The CDR3 has 14 residues. Trimming stripped 6 bases from V and 3 bases from J, with 12 bases between. As originally analysed: Reference gene primer amplification in the assay estimated nucleated cell counts. The table came from immunoSEQ multiplex PCR; TCRdb's copy has only in-frame clones and leaves some out. From that table come the V and J calls and clone size; the DNA was used to work out D and trimming. The sample records 90,000 to 100,000 clones, approximately 80% being singletons. The chain uses TRBV2 and TRBJ1-3, with D perhaps matching TRBD1 (6 bases). The TCR was taken from a man between 65 and 85 years old with active or convalescent COVID-19. Material for sequencing was peripheral blood. This chain's CDR3 is CASSATGFGNTIYF. The CDR3 coding sequence is TGTGCCAGCAGCGCGACAGGTTTTGGAAACACCATATATTTT.